The next 16 T cell receptor beta chains were all read from a single sample in a study of cytomegalovirus exposure and HLA in healthy donors. PCR used 60 Vbeta primers and 13 Jbeta primers. Data came from immunoSEQ multiplex PCR; TCRdb stores just in-frame clones and leaves some out. The sample lists 100,000 to 120,000 clones, more than 60% occurring once. Sequencing was carried out using PBMCs. These receptors originate from a man under 40 in good health and CMV-seropositive.

The CDR3 DNA follows: TGTGCCAGCACCCTGGACAGGGATCCTGAAAAACTGTTTTTT. Its translation is CASTLDRDPEKLFF. This chain links TRBV6-1 with TRBJ1-4; 8 nucleotides line up with TRBD1. Trimming at V came to 7 bases and at J to 7 bases, leaving 8 bases not matched to a gene. Germline V CDR1 and CDR2: MNHNS, SASEGT. This CDR3 comprises 14 residues.

With respect to this clone: This sample also contains other DNA sequences that code for the same CDR3. The V and J genes are TRBV6-5 and TRBJ1-1; 7 nucleotides line up with TRBD1. CDR1 and CDR2 (germline): MNHEY, SVGAGI. The CDR3 has 14 amino acids. J gave up 6 bases and V 5 bases, and 9 bases lay outside the gene matches. CDR3 protein: CASSRQGLGSEAFF. CDR3 bases: TGTGCCAGCAGTAGACAGGGTTTGGGATCTGAAGCTTTCTTT.

The chain couples TRBV9 to TRBJ2-1; 13 bases match TRBD2. The CDR3 length is 16 residues. Trimming at V came to 4 bases and at J to 2 bases, leaving 3 bases not matched to a gene. Germline CDR1 SGDLS, CDR2 YYNGEE. CDR3 nucleotide sequence: TGTGCCAGCAGCCCCGGGACTAGCGGGGCCTACAATGAGCAGTTCTTC. Translating gives CASSPGTSGAYNEQFF.

V gene TRBV6-5 combines with J gene TRBJ1-2; D not resolved. Trimming removed 8 bases at V and 4 bases at J, with 14 bases between. The CDR3 is 13 amino acids. Germline CDR1 and CDR2: MNHEY and SVGAGI. CDR3 nucleotides: TGTGCCAGCGGGAGTCAAACTTTCTATGGCTACACCTTC. It encodes CASGSQTFYGYTF.

The CDR3 here is CATDGRSGDSSYEQYF. The CDR3 DNA sequence: TGTGCCACTGATGGTCGTAGCGGGGATTCATCCTACGAGCAGTACTTC. V usage is TRBV25-1 and J usage is TRBJ2-7; TRBD2 aligns across 8 bases. CDR1 and CDR2 from the germline V gene are MGHDK and SYGVNS. After removal of 10 bases from V and 1 base from J, the junction contained 15 bases not matched to a gene. The CDR3 length is 16 residues.

The chain recombines TRBV27 with TRBJ2-5, with D possibly being TRBD1 (6 bases). CDR3 length: 16 residues. V was trimmed by 5 bases and J by 5 bases, leaving 21 bases between them. The germline gives CDR1 MNHEY, CDR2 SMNVEV (reference sequence). In DNA, the CDR3 is TGTGCCAGCAGTCCGACTCAGGACAGAGCCCGGGAGACCCAGTACTTC. It is translated as CASSPTQDRARETQYF.

The J gene is TRBJ2-7, the V gene TRBV9; tentatively, D is TRBD2 (6 bases). Trimming took off 0 bases at V and 3 bases at J, with 10 bases between the two ends. Germline loops: CDR1 SGDLS, CDR2 YYNGEE. CDR3 length: 14 residues. The CDR3 loop is CASSVGRVNYEQYF. The DNA for the CDR3 is TGTGCCAGCAGCGTAGGGAGGGTGAACTACGAGCAGTACTTC.

The chain couples TRBV6-1 to TRBJ2-7, with D possibly matching TRBD2 (6 bases). V was trimmed by 2 bases and J by 3 bases, leaving 14 bases between them. CDR1 and CDR2 from the germline V gene are MNHNS and SASEGT. The length of the CDR3 is 15 residues. This chain's CDR3 is CASSEFGTFNYEQYF. The CDR3 coding sequence is TGTGCCAGCAGTGAATTCGGGACTTTCAACTACGAGCAGTACTTC.

V gene TRBV29-1 combines with J gene TRBJ2-1; D uncertain. The CDR3 covers 12 residues. The germline CDR1 and CDR2 sequences are SQVTM and ANQGSEA. V lost 8 bases and J lost 2, with 10 bases in between. The CDR3: CSPGGPYNEQFF. The CDR3 DNA is TGCAGCCCCGGTGGGCCCTACAATGAGCAGTTCTTC.

This clone was detected a few times. This chain uses TRBV11-2 with TRBJ1-4; 7 nucleotides match TRBD1. The CDR3 has 15 residues. The ends lost 3 bases at V and 8 bases at J; junction bases unmatched: 9. Germline CDR1 is SGHAT and CDR2 is FQNNGV. The DNA for the CDR3 is TGTGCCAGCAGCTTTTTCGGGCAGGGGGGCGAAAAACTGTTTTTT. The encoded protein is CASSFFGQGGEKLFF.

The J gene is TRBJ2-2, the V gene TRBV27, with D maybe TRBD2 (6 bases). The CDR3 runs 17 residues. The germline gives CDR1 MNHEY, CDR2 SMNVEV (reference sequence). V was pared by 1 base and J by 7 bases, with 19 bases between. CDR3 nucleotide sequence: TGTGCCAGCAGTTTATTTTCCCTGGACGGGGGAGGCGGGGAGCTGTTTTTT. Translated: CASSLFSLDGGGGELFF.

The chain employs TRBV2 and TRBJ2-5; D uncertain. This CDR3 is built from 11 residues. CDR1 and CDR2 from the germline V gene are SNHLY and FYNNEI. V was clipped by 7 bases and J by 5 bases, with 8 bases between them. The DNA of the CDR3 is TGTGCCAGCACCACTTCGGAGACCCAGTACTTC. Translated, it gives CASTTSETQYF.

The chain recombines TRBV5-1 with TRBJ1-5; D uncertain. Trimming took off 0 bases at V and 4 bases at J, with 11 bases between the two ends. The germline CDR1 and CDR2 sequences are SGHRS and YFSETQ. The CDR3 runs 15 residues. CDR3 protein: CASSLDGNGNQPQHF. The CDR3 DNA reads TGCGCCAGCAGCTTGGACGGGAATGGGAATCAGCCCCAGCATTTT.

As DNA, the CDR3 is TGCGCCAGCAGCCCCTCGGCGGCTTGGGATTCACCCCTCCACTTT. It is translated as CASSPSAAWDSPLHF. V gene TRBV4-3 combines with J gene TRBJ1-6; D not certain. The germline V gene has CDR1 LGHNA and CDR2 YSLEER. Trimming took off 4 bases at V and 8 bases at J, with 15 bases between the two ends. The CDR3 spans 15 residues.

The chain carries TRBV2 and TRBJ2-3, with D hard to call. Germline CDR1 SNHLY, CDR2 FYNNEI. Trimming cost V 4 bases and J 1 base, with 9 bases left between them. There are 14 residues in the CDR3. The CDR3 nucleotides are TGTGCCAGCAGTGTCCTGGAGCGCACAGATACGCAGTATTTT. Translating gives CASSVLERTDTQYF.

This chain links TRBV19 with TRBJ2-1; 9 bases agree with TRBD2. The germline V gene has CDR1 LNHDA and CDR2 SQIVND (reference sequence). V shed 5 bases and J 4 bases; nucleotides not matched to a gene: 3. This CDR3 region has 14 residues. In nucleotides, the CDR3 is TGTGCCAGTAGTGAGGCGGGGGGGTACAATGAGCAGTTCTTC. Translation gives CASSEAGGYNEQFF.